This TCR beta chain comes out of a study of cytomegalovirus exposure and HLA in healthy donors. Germline V gene data show CDR1 as LNHNV and CDR2 as YYDKDF (reference sequence). There are 12 residues in the CDR3. Deletions cut 0 bases from V and 7 bases from J, with 6 bases between. Assay used: immunoSEQ multiplex PCR; TCRdb lists only in-frame clones, some missing. The data show tens of thousands of clones, roughly 95% seen once. V is TRBV15 and J is TRBJ1-2; unclear D gene. Sequenced: PBMCs. The receptor was isolated from a young woman in good health and CMV-seropositive. The CDR3 coding sequence is TGTGCCACCAGCAGAGACCAGTTTGGCTACACCTTC. Its translation is CATSRDQFGYTF.